A selection of T cell receptor beta chains follows, all from one sample in a study of T cell responses to AZD1222 COVID-19 vaccine. TCRdb keeps only in-frame clones here, not all; method: immunoSEQ multiplex PCR. The sample records roughly 120,000 clones, 75% to 90% being singletons. Sequenced here: peripheral blood, sampled on day 0 of MenACWY control vaccination. These receptors originate from an adult in good health. Each CDR3 is given with its conserved first and last residue. Each record gives: D gene, V gene, J gene, CDR3 protein. A D gene is named only where the DNA matches it firmly.

D: .
V: TRBV11-3
J: TRBJ2-5
CDR3: CASSPTREETQYF

D: .
V: TRBV4-2
J: TRBJ2-3
CDR3: CASSPGLRQRVTDTQYF

D: .
V: TRBV6-5
J: TRBJ1-1
CDR3: CASSFSGGNTEAFF

D: TRBD2
V: TRBV4-1
J: TRBJ2-5
CDR3: CASSQVPSGGEETQYF

D: .
V: TRBV6-2/TRBV6-3
J: TRBJ1-3
CDR3: CASSYLGFSSGNTIYF

D: .
V: TRBV19
J: TRBJ1-3
CDR3: CASSMYSQASGNTIYF

D: TRBD1
V: TRBV6-2/TRBV6-3
J: TRBJ1-5
CDR3: CASSSNRQGGYSNQPQHF

D: .
V: TRBV5-1
J: TRBJ1-6
CDR3: CASSLEGEINSPLHF

D: .
V: TRBV4-2
J: TRBJ1-3
CDR3: CASSQDPLKNTIYF

D: TRBD1
V: TRBV20-1
J: TRBJ2-3
CDR3: CSASQPGGLDTQYF

D: TRBD2
V: TRBV29-1
J: TRBJ2-3
CDR3: CSVSGGANPTDTQYF

D: .
V: TRBV6-5
J: TRBJ1-1
CDR3: CASSSGRTNTEAFF

D: .
V: TRBV14
J: TRBJ1-6
CDR3: CASSQAGNSPLHF

D: .
V: TRBV19
J: TRBJ1-3
CDR3: CASSSPGQGNTIYF

D: TRBD1
V: TRBV7-9
J: TRBJ2-7
CDR3: CASSPGQASYEQYF

D: .
V: TRBV28
J: TRBJ1-2
CDR3: CASRLPAKGYTF

D: .
V: TRBV24-1
J: TRBJ2-3
CDR3: CATSERGDTQYF

D: .
V: TRBV4-1
J: TRBJ2-7
CDR3: CASSQSAAFSSYEQYF

D: TRBD1
V: TRBV9
J: TRBJ2-1
CDR3: CASSSRTGGFISEQFF

D: TRBD1
V: TRBV7-2
J: TRBJ1-1
CDR3: CASSAADRVKAFF

D: .
V: TRBV19
J: TRBJ2-6
CDR3: CASSLMSGANVLTF

D: .
V: TRBV7-2
J: TRBJ1-2
CDR3: CASSFFGPSSF

D: .
V: TRBV10-2
J: TRBJ1-1
CDR3: CASSDGGIEAFF

D: .
V: TRBV10-3
J: TRBJ2-7
CDR3: CAISPAERALYEQYF

D: TRBD1
V: TRBV6-2/TRBV6-3
J: TRBJ2-5
CDR3: CASSYLTGEETQYF

D: .
V: TRBV4-3
J: TRBJ2-1
CDR3: CASSQDDYLNEQFF

D: .
V: TRBV29-1
J: TRBJ1-2
CDR3: CSVESGQEYGYTF

D: TRBD1
V: TRBV4-1
J: TRBJ2-7
CDR3: CASSQDGQGGYEQYF

D: TRBD1
V: TRBV11-2
J: TRBJ2-7
CDR3: CASSLDVLGAGGAYEQYF

D: .
V: TRBV5-4
J: TRBJ2-6
CDR3: CASSPGYSGANVLTF

D: TRBD1
V: TRBV4-2
J: TRBJ2-1
CDR3: CASSQVGQRNNEQFF

D: TRBD2
V: TRBV18
J: TRBJ2-3
CDR3: CASSLSPAGTSGTDTQYF

D: .
V: TRBV11-3
J: TRBJ2-3
CDR3: CASSFGRGQGTDTQYF

D: .
V: TRBV3-1/TRBV3-2
J: TRBJ2-5
CDR3: CASSQVVGQETQYF

D: TRBD2
V: TRBV5-1
J: TRBJ2-5
CDR3: CASSLGPGGEETQYF

D: TRBD1
V: TRBV24-1
J: TRBJ1-2
CDR3: CATSDSGTGKNYGYTF

D: .
V: TRBV18
J: TRBJ1-5
CDR3: CASSSGLDSNQPQHF

D: .
V: TRBV7-9
J: TRBJ2-7
CDR3: CASSSGGASSYEQYF

D: .
V: TRBV11-2
J: TRBJ1-6
CDR3: CASSLERVGSPLHF

D: .
V: TRBV5-4
J: TRBJ2-1
CDR3: CASSPYRGYNEQFF

D: .
V: TRBV6-5
J: TRBJ2-7
CDR3: CASSTGTTSYEQYF

D: .
V: TRBV10-1
J: TRBJ1-2
CDR3: CASRPPGQPDLNYGYTF

D: .
V: TRBV28
J: TRBJ1-1
CDR3: CASSWRRIMNTEAFF

D: TRBD1
V: TRBV15
J: TRBJ1-1
CDR3: CATSKQGVNTEAFF

D: .
V: TRBV18
J: TRBJ1-1
CDR3: CASSPLGINTEAFF

D: .
V: TRBV24-1
J: TRBJ2-1
CDR3: CATMGGHFVDNEQFF

D: TRBD2
V: TRBV7-2
J: TRBJ2-3
CDR3: CASSLVGTSGGTDTQYF

D: TRBD1
V: TRBV6-5
J: TRBJ2-7
CDR3: CASRTGEARDEQYF

D: TRBD1
V: TRBV28
J: TRBJ2-7
CDR3: CATYPGTGTSYEQYF

D: .
V: TRBV7-8
J: TRBJ2-1
CDR3: CASSREIYRARIDNEQFF